The 32 T cell receptor beta chains given below trace back to one sample, sequenced in a study of blood T cell repertoires in COVID-19. Data came from immunoSEQ multiplex PCR; TCRdb stores just in-frame clones and leaves some out. The sample yields over 200,000 clones, roughly 87% seen once. Sample: peripheral blood. The receptors here all came from a man aged 40-55 years with active or convalescent COVID-19.

This clone was found a few times. This chain links TRBV29-1 with TRBJ2-7, with TRBD2 as a possible D gene (5 bases). Germline loops: CDR1 SQVTM, CDR2 ANQGSEA. The CDR3 contains 11 residues. Trimming shortened V by 3 bases and J by 11 bases, and 14 bases separated the two germline ends. This CDR3 reads CSVEVMSGEYF. CDR3 DNA: TGCAGCGTTGAGGTGATGAGCGGAGAGTACTTC.

The chain links TRBV6-5 to TRBJ1-3, with D possibly being TRBD1 (5 bases). Germline values: CDR1 MNHEY, CDR2 SVGAGI. CDR3 size: 15 residues. Trimming left V 3 bases short and J 9 bases short, with 18 bases between. DNA for the CDR3: TGTGCCAGCAGTTATTCGGGGAGGGCCGGGGGCACCATATATTTT. Its protein product is CASSYSGRAGGTIYF.

The chain employs TRBV10-2 and TRBJ1-1; D gene unclear. Germline V gene data show CDR1 as WSHSY and CDR2 as SAAADI. Trimming took 10 bases from V and 8 from J, leaving 14 bases between them. CDR3 length: 11 residues. CDR3 residues: CATSVGGEAFF. DNA of the CDR3: TGCGCCACCTCCGTAGGAGGGGAAGCTTTCTTT.

This clone was recorded once. This chain links TRBV9 with TRBJ2-7; tentatively, D is TRBD1 (6 bases). The CDR3 extends over 13 amino acids. With 3 bases removed from V and 3 bases from J, the gap between germline ends came to 10 bases. Germline V lookup: CDR1 SGDLS, CDR2 YYNGEE. In DNA, the CDR3 is TGTGCCAGCAGCGATTCCAGGGGCTACGAGCAGTACTTC. This codes for CASSDSRGYEQYF.

The chain couples TRBV7-8 to TRBJ1-5; D is ambiguous. CDR1 is SGHVS and CDR2 is FQNEAQ in the germline V gene. Trimming stripped 3 bases from V and 6 bases from J, with 18 bases between. The CDR3 spans 16 residues. The CDR3 region has the DNA TGTGCCAGCAGCTTTTTCTCTGAGCGTGTTAGTCAGCCCCAGCATTTT. It specifies CASSFFSERVSQPQHF.

The chain is built from TRBV6-5 and TRBJ1-5; no reliable D call. V was trimmed by 4 bases and J by 0 bases, leaving 10 bases between them. CDR3 length: 15 residues. Germline CDR1 reads MNHEY; CDR2 reads SVGAGI. The CDR3 nucleotides read TGTGCCAGCAGTTCCTTCGCAGGTAGCAATCAGCCCCAGCATTTT. This encodes CASSSFAGSNQPQHF.

The rearrangement joins TRBV11-2 to TRBJ2-1; no clear D. V lost 4 bases to trimming and J lost 8 bases, with 15 bases between them. This CDR3 spans 14 amino acids. Germline lookup yields CDR1 SGHAT and CDR2 FQNNGV. The CDR3, as DNA: TGTGCCAGCAGCTCCCGGGTCCTTATGTATGAGCAGTTCTTC. Residues: CASSSRVLMYEQFF.

This clone has a single count. V usage is TRBV5-5 and J usage is TRBJ2-5; D gene ambiguous. V was clipped by 2 bases and J by 1 base, with 15 bases between them. The CDR3 contains 16 residues. Germline V gene data show CDR1 as SGHKS and CDR2 as YYEKEE (reference sequence). The DNA for the CDR3 is TGTGCCAGCAGCTTACCGGCAGCTACTACCCAAGAGACCCAGTACTTC. It is translated as CASSLPAATTQETQYF.

The gene calls are TRBV6-1 and TRBJ2-7, with D possibly matching TRBD2 (6 bases). The CDR3 has 14 amino acids. V lost 6 bases and J 2 bases, leaving 14 bases between the germline ends. Germline V gene lookup returns CDR1 MNHNS and CDR2 SASEGT. The CDR3 region has the DNA TGTGCCAGCAGATCGGACGGGAGAGCCTACGAGCAGTACTTC. This translates into CASRSDGRAYEQYF.

The chain uses TRBV19 and TRBJ2-3; the D is unclear. The V gene's germline CDR1 is LNHDA and CDR2 SQIVND (reference sequence). V was trimmed by 7 bases and J by 4 bases, leaving 18 bases between them. The length of the CDR3 is 15 residues. The DNA for the CDR3 is TGTGCCAGTACTCCCGGGTCTACCCGGGCAGATACGCAGTATTTT. This codes for CASTPGSTRADTQYF.

The V gene is TRBV6-6, the J gene TRBJ1-5; 11 bases map to TRBD1. The J segment lost 3 bases and the V segment lost 6 bases, leaving 7 bases of the junction unmatched. This CDR3 comprises 16 residues. CDR1 and CDR2 (germline): MNHNY, SVGAGI (reference sequence). The CDR3 DNA follows: TGTGCCAGCAGGTACGGACAGGGGGCGGTCAATCAGCCCCAGCATTTT. Its translation is CASRYGQGAVNQPQHF.

The CDR3, as DNA: TGCGCCAGCGCCGGGACAGGGAACACCGGGGAGCTGTTTTTT. Translation gives CASAGTGNTGELFF. The chain joins TRBV5-1 to TRBJ2-2, with 8 bases fitting TRBD1. Germline CDR1 and CDR2: SGHRS and YFSETQ. With V trimmed by 7 bases and J by 1 base, 3 bases remained unmatched. CDR3 length equals 14 residues.

The rearrangement uses TRBV15 and TRBJ1-1, with 7 bases aligning to TRBD1. The junction had 6 bases not matched to a gene; V was cut back by 3 bases and J by 5 bases. Per the germline V gene, CDR1 is LNHNV and CDR2 is YYDKDF (reference sequence). The CDR3 consists of 14 residues. Here the CDR3 reads CATSRPQGRTEAFF. CDR3 in DNA: TGTGCCACCAGCAGGCCACAGGGGCGGACTGAAGCTTTCTTT.

The chain joins TRBV19 to TRBJ1-4; tentatively, D is TRBD1 (6 bases). The germline CDR1 and CDR2 sequences are LNHDA and SQIVND (reference sequence). The V gene lost 8 bases and the J gene lost 1 base, with 11 bases spanning the gap. The CDR3 extends over 14 amino acids. The CDR3 coding sequence is TGTGCCAGTCAGGCCAGGGGAACTAATGAAAAACTGTTTTTT. Its protein product is CASQARGTNEKLFF.

The chain links TRBV4-1 to TRBJ1-2, with unresolved D. Trimming took off 3 bases at V and 2 bases at J, with 13 bases between the two ends. This CDR3 spans 15 amino acids. Germline-derived CDR1 and CDR2 are MGHRA and YSYEKL. The CDR3 protein is CASSQVPGMNYGYTF. The CDR3 DNA reads TGCGCCAGCAGCCAGGTGCCGGGAATGAACTATGGCTACACCTTC.

The chain carries TRBV6-5 and TRBJ2-2; D remains ambiguous. This CDR3 region has 12 residues. V shed 6 bases and J shed 7 bases, with 9 bases lying between them. The germline V gene encodes CDR1 MNHEY and CDR2 SVGAGI. CDR3 coding DNA: TGTGCCAGCAGAACCGGCGGCGGGGAGCTGTTTTTT. Its translation is CASRTGGGELFF.

This clone was counted a single time. V usage is TRBV7-9 and J usage is TRBJ2-5; D is unclear. Germline-derived CDR1 and CDR2 are SEHNR and FQNEAQ (reference sequence). There are 10 residues in the CDR3. With 8 bases removed from V and 2 bases from J, the gap between germline ends came to 3 bases. CDR3 amino acids: CASEQETQYF. The CDR3 region has the DNA TGTGCCAGCGAGCAAGAGACCCAGTACTTC.

This chain joins TRBV5-5 and TRBJ1-1; 9 nucleotides match TRBD1. V gave up 1 base and J gave up 3 bases; unmatched junction bases: 7. The CDR3 extends over 16 amino acids. Germline V gene sequence: CDR1 SGHKS, CDR2 YYEKEE (reference sequence). CDR3 residues: CASSLFGDRVDTEAFF. The CDR3 nucleotides are TGTGCCAGCAGCTTGTTCGGGGACAGGGTGGACACTGAAGCTTTCTTT.

The V gene is TRBV12-5, the J gene TRBJ1-1; TRBD1 might be the D (6 bases). CDR3 length: 13 amino acids. The V and J ends lost 6 bases and 4 bases respectively, with 12 bases between them. CDR1 and CDR2 from the germline V gene are LGHNT and FRNRAP. DNA for the CDR3: TGTGCTAGTGGATTCACAGGGACCACTGAAGCTTTCTTT. The encoded protein is CASGFTGTTEAFF.

The chain is built from TRBV18 and TRBJ2-3, with D maybe TRBD2 (6 bases). V was cut by 3 bases and J by 4 bases, with 11 bases left in between. Germline values: CDR1 KGHSH, CDR2 LQKENI. The CDR3 loop spans 14 amino acids. CDR3 in amino acids: CASSPGGDPDTQYF. The CDR3 region has the DNA TGTGCCAGCTCACCGGGGGGAGATCCAGATACGCAGTATTTT.

DNA of the CDR3: TGTGCCAGCAGCTTAGGACAGGGGGCAGCTTTCTTT. Its translation: CASSLGQGAAFF. V usage is TRBV6-6 and J usage is TRBJ1-1, with 11 positions matching TRBD1. The CDR3 has 12 amino acids. Germline trimming cut 6 bases from V and 10 bases from J; bases unmatched to any gene: 4. The V gene's germline CDR1 is MNHNY and CDR2 SVGAGI (reference sequence).

This clone was seen a handful of times. The chain has TRBV14 and TRBJ2-2; the D gene is possibly TRBD1 (6 bases). The length of the CDR3 is 15 residues. Germline values: CDR1 SGHDN, CDR2 FVKESK. Trimming took 4 bases from V and 2 from J, leaving 11 bases between them. CDR3 protein: CASSPRDINTGELFF. The CDR3 DNA reads TGTGCCAGCAGCCCCCGGGACATCAACACCGGGGAGCTGTTTTTT. The full variable domain, in which reference TRBV14 and TRBJ2-2 provide the parts outside the CDR3, is EAGVTQFPSHSVIEKGQTVTLRCDPISGHDNLYWYRRVMGKEIKFLLHFVKESKQDESGMPNNRFLAERTGGTYSTLKVQPAELEDSGVYFCASSPRDINTGELFFGEGSRLTVL.

CDR3 sequence (DNA): TGTGCCAGCAGCGTGACCTCCGGGGGATATGAGCAGTTCTTC. It encodes CASSVTSGGYEQFF. The chain carries TRBV9 and TRBJ2-1; tentative D call: TRBD2 (6 bases). CDR3 length equals 14 residues. Germline CDR1 SGDLS, CDR2 YYNGEE. Trimming left V 2 bases short and J 8 bases short, with 14 bases between.

This clone was recorded only once. The chain links TRBV6-5 to TRBJ1-2; no definite D call. Trimming pared 0 bases from V and 4 bases from J, leaving 15 bases between. Germline V gene data show CDR1 as MNHEY and CDR2 as SVGAGI. The CDR3 extends over 16 amino acids. CDR3 bases: TGTGCCAGCAGTTACTCGACTGTCCCGGGTTTCTATGGCTACACCTTC. Translating gives CASSYSTVPGFYGYTF.

This chain connects TRBV7-9 to TRBJ2-1; perhaps TRBD2 as D (7 bases). Looked up from germline, CDR1 is SEHNR and CDR2 is FQNEAQ (reference sequence). The CDR3 runs to 14 residues. Trimming left V 2 bases short and J 5 bases short, with 10 bases between. This chain's CDR3 is CASSLPGGHNEQFF. The CDR3 DNA is TGTGCCAGCAGCTTACCCGGGGGGCACAATGAGCAGTTCTTC.

The V gene is TRBV27, the J gene TRBJ1-2; D remains unclear. The V end lost 5 bases, the J end lost 5 bases, and 18 bases lay between the germline ends. Germline V gene sequence: CDR1 MNHEY, CDR2 SMNVEV (reference sequence). This CDR3 spans 15 amino acids. The CDR3 DNA sequence: TGTGCCAGCAGTATCGGAGGGCGTTCGACATATGGCTACACCTTC. Translation: CASSIGGRSTYGYTF.

The chain couples TRBV6-4 to TRBJ2-3; 9 bases match TRBD1. Trimming removed 4 bases from V and 5 bases from J; junction bases left unmatched: 7. CDR3 length equals 15 residues. Germline V gene data show CDR1 as MRHNA and CDR2 as SNTAGT. CDR3 in amino acids: CASSVDRGKVDTQYF. In DNA form, the CDR3 reads TGTGCCAGCAGTGTGGACAGGGGAAAGGTAGATACGCAGTATTTT.

The rearrangement links TRBV3-1 (or the pseudogene TRBV3-2) to TRBJ1-6, with 7 bases lining up with TRBD1. Germline CDR1 is LGHDT and CDR2 is YNNKEL (reference sequence). V lost 3 bases, J lost 10 bases, and 9 bases stayed unmatched. This CDR3 contains 15 residues. The CDR3 nucleotides are TGTGCCAGCAGCCATTTCGACAGGGCAAGATCACCCCTCCACTTT. As protein: CASSHFDRARSPLHF.

This chain uses TRBV9 with TRBJ2-4, with D possibly matching TRBD1 (6 bases). Trimming took 0 bases from V and 7 from J, leaving 14 bases between them. CDR3 length: 15 amino acids. Germline V gene sequence: CDR1 SGDLS, CDR2 YYNGEE. CDR3 nucleotide sequence: TGTGCCAGCAGCGTAGATGTGGGGCAGGGGAACATTCAGTACTTC. Translating gives CASSVDVGQGNIQYF. Filled out from reference TRBV9 and TRBJ2-4, the complete variable domain reads DSGVTQTPKHLITATGQRVTLRCSPRSGDLSVYWYQQSLDQGLQFLIQYYNGEERAKGNILERFSAQQFPDLHSELNLSSLELGDSALYFCASSVDVGQGNIQYFGAGTRLSVL.

The chain has TRBV18 and TRBJ2-3; TRBD2 matches at 8 bases. Germline loops: CDR1 KGHSH, CDR2 LQKENI. The CDR3 runs to 15 residues. V lost 6 bases to trimming and J lost 6 bases; unmatched junction nucleotides: 11. The CDR3 nucleotides read TGTGCCAGCTCCAAAACTAGCGGTGCAATTGATACGCAGTATTTT. Translation gives CASSKTSGAIDTQYF.

V and J are TRBV30 and TRBJ1-1; 9 bases are shared with TRBD1. V lost 5 bases to trimming and J lost 0 bases; unmatched junction nucleotides: 7. Germline CDR1 reads GTSNPN; CDR2 reads SVGIG (reference sequence). CDR3 length equals 15 residues. DNA of the CDR3: TGTGCCTGGGGAGGACAGGGGACAATGAACACTGAAGCTTTCTTT. Translated, it gives CAWGGQGTMNTEAFF.

Here the CDR3 DNA reads TGTGCCAGCAGCATTCGCGGCCAGCCCCAGCATTTT. It encodes CASSIRGQPQHF. V gene TRBV28 combines with J gene TRBJ1-5; D is ambiguous. V lost 6 bases and J lost 7, with 10 bases in between. This CDR3 region has 12 residues. CDR1 MDHEN and CDR2 SYDVKM come from the germline V gene.